The source of this T cell receptor (beta chain) is a study of blood T cell repertoires in COVID-19. Turning to the study itself: Nucleic acid was either cDNA or gDNA, and it came from T cells, B-cell-depleted T cells, or PBMCs.

Donors in Cohort 3 counted as recovered after two negative PCRs, clearance, or symptom resolution. The germline V gene encodes CDR1 SGHRS and CDR2 YFSETQ. The CDR3 loop spans 15 amino acids. Trimming left V 4 bases short and J 1 base short, with 14 bases between. In this sample, this clone turned up a few times. Method: immunoSEQ multiplex PCR; TCRdb's copy keeps in-frame clones and lacks some. Among fewer than 250,000 clones, roughly 86% were seen once, and the ten largest hold approximately 2.1%. The sample consisted of PBMCs or T cells enriched from blood (not recorded which). This clonotype was sampled from a woman aged 45-65 years who had recovered from COVID-19. This chain connects TRBV5-1 to TRBJ1-1; D possibly corresponds to TRBD1 (6 bases). CDR3 amino acids: CASSPQGMKNTEAFF. Written as DNA, the CDR3 is TGCGCCAGCAGCCCACAGGGTATGAAGAACACTGAAGCTTTCTTT.